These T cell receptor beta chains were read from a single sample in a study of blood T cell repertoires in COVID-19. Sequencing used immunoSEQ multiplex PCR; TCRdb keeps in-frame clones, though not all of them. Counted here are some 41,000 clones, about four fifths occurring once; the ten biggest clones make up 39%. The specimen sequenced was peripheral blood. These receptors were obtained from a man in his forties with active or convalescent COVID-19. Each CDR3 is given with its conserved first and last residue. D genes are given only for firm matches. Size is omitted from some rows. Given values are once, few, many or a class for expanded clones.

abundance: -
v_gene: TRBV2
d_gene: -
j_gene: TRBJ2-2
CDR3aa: CASQTENTGELFF
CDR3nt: TGTGCCAGCCAGACAGAGAACACCGGGGAGCTGTTTTTT

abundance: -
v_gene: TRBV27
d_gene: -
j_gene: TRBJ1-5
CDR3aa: CASSKIAAPSGQPQHF
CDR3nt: TGTGCCAGCAGCAAGATTGCCGCACCCTCGGGGCAGCCCCAGCATTTT

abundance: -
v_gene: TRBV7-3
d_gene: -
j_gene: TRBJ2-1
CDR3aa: CASSPRQGGDEQFF
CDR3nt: TGTGCCAGCAGCCCCCGACAAGGGGGGGATGAGCAGTTCTTC

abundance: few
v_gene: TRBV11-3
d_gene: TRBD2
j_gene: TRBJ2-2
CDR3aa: CASSLRKAGDTGELFF
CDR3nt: TGTGCCAGCAGCTTGAGAAAAGCGGGAGATACCGGGGAGCTGTTTTTT

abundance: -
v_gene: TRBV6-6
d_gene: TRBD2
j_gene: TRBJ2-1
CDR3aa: CASRGLAGTNNEQFF
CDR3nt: TGTGCCAGCAGGGGACTAGCGGGGACCAACAATGAGCAGTTCTTC

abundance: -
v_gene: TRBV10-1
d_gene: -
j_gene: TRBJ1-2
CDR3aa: CASTWRGRVNYGYTF
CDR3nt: TGCGCCAGCACCTGGCGGGGGAGGGTGAACTATGGCTACACCTTC

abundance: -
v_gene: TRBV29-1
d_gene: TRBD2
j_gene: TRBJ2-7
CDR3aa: CSGAKSSGSSYEQYF
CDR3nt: TGCAGCGGCGCGAAGTCTAGCGGGAGCTCCTACGAGCAGTACTTC

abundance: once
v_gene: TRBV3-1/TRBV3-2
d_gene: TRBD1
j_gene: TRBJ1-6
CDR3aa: CASSPRDRPLILNSPLHF
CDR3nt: TGTGCCAGCAGCCCCCGGGACAGGCCTTTGATTTTGAATTCACCCCTCCACTTT

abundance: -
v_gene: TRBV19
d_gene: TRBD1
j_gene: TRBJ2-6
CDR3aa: CASSGTGASGANVLTF
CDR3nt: TGTGCCAGTTCCGGGACAGGGGCCTCTGGGGCCAACGTCCTGACTTTC

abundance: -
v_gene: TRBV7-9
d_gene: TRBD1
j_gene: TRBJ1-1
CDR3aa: CASSHRGGTEAFF
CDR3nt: TGTGCCAGCAGCCACAGGGGGGGCACTGAAGCTTTCTTT

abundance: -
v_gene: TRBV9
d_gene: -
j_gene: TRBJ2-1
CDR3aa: CASRGGQRNEQFF
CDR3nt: TGTGCCAGCAGGGGGGGACAGCGGAATGAGCAGTTCTTC

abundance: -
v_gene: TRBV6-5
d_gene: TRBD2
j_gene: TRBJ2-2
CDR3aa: CASIAGGANTGELFF
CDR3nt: TGTGCCAGCATCGCGGGGGGTGCAAACACCGGGGAGCTGTTTTTT

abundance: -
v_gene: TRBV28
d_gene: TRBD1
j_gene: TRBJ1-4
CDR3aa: CASRPPGQGPKLFF
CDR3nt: TGTGCCAGCAGACCACCGGGACAGGGGCCAAAACTGTTTTTT

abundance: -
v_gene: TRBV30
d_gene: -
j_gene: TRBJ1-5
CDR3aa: CAWTTGGYGNQPQHF
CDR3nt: TGTGCCTGGACCACGGGGGGATATGGCAATCAGCCCCAGCATTTT

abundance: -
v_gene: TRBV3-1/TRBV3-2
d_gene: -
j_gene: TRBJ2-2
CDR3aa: CASSLRQTTGELFF
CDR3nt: TGTGCCAGCAGCCTCCGACAGACAACCGGGGAGCTGTTTTTT

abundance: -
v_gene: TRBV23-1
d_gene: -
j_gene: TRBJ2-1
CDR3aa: CASSLTPRFF
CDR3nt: TGCGCCAGCAGTCTAACTCCCCGGTTCTTC

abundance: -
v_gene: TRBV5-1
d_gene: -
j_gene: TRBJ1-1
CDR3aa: CASSLRPEGVAFF
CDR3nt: TGCGCCAGCAGCTTGAGACCGGAAGGAGTGGCTTTCTTT

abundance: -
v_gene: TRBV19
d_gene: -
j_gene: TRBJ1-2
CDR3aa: CASSSDRLSNYGYTF
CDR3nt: TGTGCCAGTAGCAGTGACAGGCTGTCTAACTATGGCTACACCTTC

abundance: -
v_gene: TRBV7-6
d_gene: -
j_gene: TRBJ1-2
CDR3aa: CASSLGEQDRDGYTF
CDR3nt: TGTGCCAGCAGCTTAGGGGAACAGGATCGTGACGGCTACACCTTC

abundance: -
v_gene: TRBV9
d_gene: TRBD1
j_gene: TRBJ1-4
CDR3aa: CASSVDGQDLEKLFF
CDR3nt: TGTGCCAGCAGCGTAGATGGACAGGATCTTGAAAAACTGTTTTTT

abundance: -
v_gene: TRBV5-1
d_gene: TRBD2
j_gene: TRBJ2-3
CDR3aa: CASSRIPGGPTDTQYF
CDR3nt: TGCGCCAGCAGCCGGATCCCGGGGGGTCCCACAGATACGCAGTATTTT

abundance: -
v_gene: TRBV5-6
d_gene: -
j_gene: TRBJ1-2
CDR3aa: CASSQVDGDYGYTF
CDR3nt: TGTGCCAGCAGCCAAGTCGACGGGGACTATGGCTACACCTTC

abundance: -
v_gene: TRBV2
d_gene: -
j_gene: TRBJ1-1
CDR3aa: CASIPSWGDGTEAFF
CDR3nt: TGTGCCAGCATACCAAGCTGGGGCGATGGGACTGAAGCTTTCTTT

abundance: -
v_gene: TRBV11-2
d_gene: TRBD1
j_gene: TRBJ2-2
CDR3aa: CASSPRDSANTGELFF
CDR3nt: TGTGCCAGCAGCCCCCGGGACAGCGCGAACACCGGGGAGCTGTTTTTT

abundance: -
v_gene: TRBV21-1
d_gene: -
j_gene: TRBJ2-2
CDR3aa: CASRNLAGGLGCGELFF
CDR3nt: TGTGCCAGCCGAAACCTCGCGGGGGGGCTCGGATGCGGGGAGCTGTTTTTT

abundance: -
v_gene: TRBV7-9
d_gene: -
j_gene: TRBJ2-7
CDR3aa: CASSSQNGEQYF
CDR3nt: TGTGCCAGCAGCTCCCAAAACGGCGAGCAGTACTTC

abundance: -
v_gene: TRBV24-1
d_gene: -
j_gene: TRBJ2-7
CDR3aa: CATSDPGHVPYEQYF
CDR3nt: TGTGCCACCAGTGACCCTGGCCACGTTCCCTACGAGCAGTACTTC

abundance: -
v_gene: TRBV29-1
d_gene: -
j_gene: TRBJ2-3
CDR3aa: CSIGSGPTDTQYF
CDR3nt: TGCAGCATTGGCAGTGGGCCCACAGATACGCAGTATTTT

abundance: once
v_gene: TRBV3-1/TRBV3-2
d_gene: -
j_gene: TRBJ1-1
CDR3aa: CASSRTGLGTEAFF
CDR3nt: TGTGCCAGCAGCCGAACAGGCCTGGGGACTGAAGCTTTCTTT

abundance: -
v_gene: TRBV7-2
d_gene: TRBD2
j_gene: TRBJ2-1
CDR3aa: CASSYGFSGLRGEQFF
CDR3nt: TGTGCCAGCAGTTACGGGTTTAGCGGGCTAAGGGGCGAGCAGTTCTTC

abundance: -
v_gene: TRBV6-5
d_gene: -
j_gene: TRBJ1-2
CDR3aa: CASSTGVYGYTF
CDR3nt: TGTGCCAGCAGTACGGGAGTCTATGGCTACACCTTC

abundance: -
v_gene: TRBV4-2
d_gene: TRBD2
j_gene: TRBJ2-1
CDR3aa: CASSQEQRGGRGEQFF
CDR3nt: TGTGCCAGCAGCCAAGAACAGCGGGGGGGCCGGGGTGAGCAGTTCTTC

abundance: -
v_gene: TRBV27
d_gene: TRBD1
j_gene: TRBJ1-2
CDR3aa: CASSPRTGGYTF
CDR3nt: TGTGCCAGCAGTCCGCGGACAGGAGGCTACACCTTC

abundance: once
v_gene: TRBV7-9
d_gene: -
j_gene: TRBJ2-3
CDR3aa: CASSLQGTDTQYF
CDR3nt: TGTGCCAGCAGCTTACAGGGGACAGATACGCAGTATTTT

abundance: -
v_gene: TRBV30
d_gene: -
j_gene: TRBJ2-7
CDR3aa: CASKRGREYGGEQYF
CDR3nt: TGTGCCTCGAAAAGGGGCAGGGAATATGGTGGCGAGCAGTACTTC

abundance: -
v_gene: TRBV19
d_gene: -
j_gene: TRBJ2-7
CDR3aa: CASEQGREQYF
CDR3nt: TGTGCCAGTGAACAGGGTCGCGAGCAGTACTTC

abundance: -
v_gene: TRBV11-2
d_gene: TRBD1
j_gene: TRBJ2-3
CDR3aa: CASSADRGATDTQYF
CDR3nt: TGTGCCAGCAGCGCGGACAGGGGCGCTACAGATACGCAGTATTTT

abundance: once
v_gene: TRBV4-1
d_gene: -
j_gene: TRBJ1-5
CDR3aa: CASSQEGGGSFVQPQHF
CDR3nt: TGCGCCAGCAGCCAAGAGGGAGGGGGTAGTTTTGTTCAGCCCCAGCATTTT

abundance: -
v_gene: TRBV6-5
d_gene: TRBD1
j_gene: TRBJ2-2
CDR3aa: CASTPGGKNTGELFF
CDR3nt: TGTGCCAGCACTCCAGGGGGCAAGAACACCGGGGAGCTGTTTTTT

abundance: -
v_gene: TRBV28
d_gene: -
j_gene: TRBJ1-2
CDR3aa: CASSSGSSSGRGYTF
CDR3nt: TGTGCCAGCAGTTCCGGGTCTTCATCTGGTAGGGGCTACACCTTC

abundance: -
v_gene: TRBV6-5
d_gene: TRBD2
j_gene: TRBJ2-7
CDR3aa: CASSRTSGFDEQYF
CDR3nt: TGTGCCAGCAGTCGGACTAGCGGGTTCGACGAGCAGTACTTC

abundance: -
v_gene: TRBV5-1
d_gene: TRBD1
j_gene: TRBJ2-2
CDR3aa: CASSPDRVTGELFF
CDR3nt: TGCGCCAGCAGCCCCGACAGGGTAACCGGGGAGCTGTTTTTT

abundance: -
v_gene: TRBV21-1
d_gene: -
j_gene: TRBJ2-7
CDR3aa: CASGYRDRDFEQYF
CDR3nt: TGTGCCAGCGGCTACCGGGACAGGGACTTCGAGCAGTACTTC

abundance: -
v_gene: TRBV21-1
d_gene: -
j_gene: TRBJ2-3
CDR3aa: CASSKELVAGSTDTQYF
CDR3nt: TGTGCCAGCAGCAAAGAGTTAGTAGCGGGTAGCACAGATACGCAGTATTTT

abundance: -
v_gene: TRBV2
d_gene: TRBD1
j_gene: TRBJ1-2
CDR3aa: CAATKGAPLSGGYTF
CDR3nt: TGTGCCGCAACAAAGGGGGCCCCCCTATCGGGAGGCTACACCTTC

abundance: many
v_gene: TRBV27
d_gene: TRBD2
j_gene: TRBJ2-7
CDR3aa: CASSLKAGGEQYF
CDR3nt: TGTGCCAGCAGTTTAAAGGCGGGAGGTGAGCAGTACTTC

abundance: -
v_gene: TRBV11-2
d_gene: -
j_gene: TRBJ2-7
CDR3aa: CASSLDQKGLQYF
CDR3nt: TGTGCCAGCAGCTTAGACCAAAAGGGACTGCAGTACTTC

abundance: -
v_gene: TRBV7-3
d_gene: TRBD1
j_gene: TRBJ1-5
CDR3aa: CASSLRQGGQPQHF
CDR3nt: TGTGCCAGCAGCCTTCGACAGGGCGGTCAGCCCCAGCATTTT

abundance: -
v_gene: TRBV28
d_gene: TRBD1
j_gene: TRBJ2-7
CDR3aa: CASSLETGYEQYF
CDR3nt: TGTGCCAGCAGTTTAGAGACAGGGTACGAGCAGTACTTC

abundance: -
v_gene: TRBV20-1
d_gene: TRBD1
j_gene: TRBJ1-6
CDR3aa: CSASPLGQGVNSPLHF
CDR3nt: TGCAGTGCTAGTCCTCTGGGACAGGGAGTTAATTCACCCCTCCACTTT

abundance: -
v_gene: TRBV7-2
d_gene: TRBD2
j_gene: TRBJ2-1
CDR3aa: CASSQGTSGREVGNEQFF
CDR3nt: TGTGCCAGCAGCCAGGGTACTAGCGGGAGGGAAGTCGGTAATGAGCAGTTCTTC

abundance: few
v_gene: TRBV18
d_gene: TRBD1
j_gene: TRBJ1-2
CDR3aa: CASSRPGGLNNYGYTF
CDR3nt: TGTGCCAGCTCACGTCCAGGGGGCCTGAATAACTATGGCTACACCTTC

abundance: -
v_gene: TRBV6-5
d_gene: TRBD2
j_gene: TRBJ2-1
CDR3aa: CASRWGEGPHEQFF
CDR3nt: TGTGCCAGCAGATGGGGGGAGGGCCCTCATGAGCAGTTCTTC

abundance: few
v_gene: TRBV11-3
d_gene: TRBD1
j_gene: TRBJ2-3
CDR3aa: CASSLGTDRITDTQYF
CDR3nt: TGTGCCAGCAGCCTCGGGACAGACCGAATCACAGATACGCAGTATTTT

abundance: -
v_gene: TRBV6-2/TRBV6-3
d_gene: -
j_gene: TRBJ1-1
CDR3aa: CASSYLGAGSGTEAFF
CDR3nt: TGTGCCAGCAGTTACCTCGGTGCAGGGTCCGGGACTGAAGCTTTCTTT